This is a list of T cell receptor beta chains from one sample in a study of beta chain features in type 1 diabetes. Data came from immunoSEQ multiplex PCR; TCRdb stores just in-frame clones and leaves some out. The table has about 270,000 clones, around 15% seen once. The source material was naive CD4+ T cells from blood. The source is a man between 25 and 39 years old with type 1 diabetes. The CDR3 runs from the conserved cysteine through the conserved F or W. A D gene is named only where the DNA matches it firmly. For some rows the clone size is stated as once, few or many, or as a class when expanded; others skip it.

d_call,v_call,j_call,clone_size,cdr3_length,cdr3_aa,cdr3_nt
TRBD1,TRBV27,TRBJ1-5,.,14,CASSLTARGLPQHF,TGTGCCAGCAGTTTGACCGCAAGGGGGCTGCCCCAGCATTTT
TRBD2,TRBV4-1,TRBJ2-3,.,18,CASSQPRLAGGRPDTQYF,TGCGCCAGCAGCCAGCCTCGACTAGCGGGAGGAAGACCAGATACGCAGTATTTT
TRBD1,TRBV27,TRBJ1-5,.,15,CASSPGTGMNQPQHF,TGTGCCAGCAGTCCCGGGACAGGGATGAATCAGCCCCAGCATTTT
TRBD1,TRBV7-2,TRBJ2-1,few,14,CASSFRTGDSEQFF,TGTGCCAGCAGCTTTAGGACAGGGGATAGTGAGCAGTTCTTC
TRBD2,TRBV6-6,TRBJ2-1,few,14,CASSYGGLEGEQFF,TGTGCCAGCAGTTACGGGGGACTAGAGGGTGAGCAGTTCTTC
.,TRBV12-5,TRBJ2-1,few,17,CASGPHGASKYLNEQFF,TGTGCTAGTGGCCCCCACGGCGCTAGTAAATACCTCAATGAGCAGTTCTTC
TRBD2,TRBV9,TRBJ2-7,.,16,CASSTLAGGGIYEQYF,TGTGCCAGCAGCACTCTAGCGGGAGGAGGGATATACGAGCAGTACTTC
TRBD2,TRBV28,TRBJ2-1,.,16,CASSYALAGGRNEQFF,TGTGCCAGCAGTTACGCTCTAGCGGGAGGAAGAAATGAGCAGTTCTTC
.,TRBV6-1,TRBJ2-5,.,16,CASSEKFRTAQETQYF,TGTGCCAGCAGTGAAAAGTTTCGGACAGCTCAAGAGACCCAGTACTTC
TRBD2,TRBV27,TRBJ2-7,few,14,CASSQLAVSYEQYF,TGTGCCAGCAGTCAGCTAGCGGTTTCATACGAGCAGTACTTC
.,TRBV5-4,TRBJ2-2,few,15,CASSQGTSNTGELFF,TGTGCCAGCAGCCAAGGGACTTCGAACACCGGGGAGCTGTTTTTT
.,TRBV5-1,TRBJ1-1,few,14,CASSPQGINTEAFF,TGCGCCAGCAGCCCCCAGGGGATAAACACTGAAGCTTTCTTT
TRBD2,TRBV4-1,TRBJ2-1,.,16,CASSQGRASGRAFQFF,TGCGCCAGCAGCCAAGGCCGGGCTAGCGGGAGGGCCTTTCAGTTCTTC
.,TRBV5-1,TRBJ1-1,few,14,CASSVQGINTEAFF,TGCGCCAGCAGCGTTCAGGGGATTAACACTGAAGCTTTCTTT
.,TRBV7-3,TRBJ2-6,few,14,CASSFQTGANVLTF,TGTGCCAGCAGCTTCCAGACTGGGGCCAACGTCCTGACTTTC
TRBD2,TRBV28,TRBJ2-3,few,16,CASSSAGGSSTDTQYF,TGTGCCAGCAGTTCCGCGGGGGGTAGTAGCACAGATACGCAGTATTTT
.,TRBV18,TRBJ1-2,few,15,CASSPGPRSVYGYTF,TGTGCCAGCTCACCGGGCCCTCGAAGTGTCTATGGCTACACCTTC
.,TRBV27,TRBJ2-7,.,16,CASSHIAGPLVYEQYF,TGTGCCAGCAGTCATATCGCAGGGCCCCTAGTTTACGAGCAGTACTTC
TRBD1,TRBV11-2,TRBJ2-1,few,14,CASSPDRGSNEQFF,TGTGCCAGCAGCCCTGACAGGGGATCGAATGAGCAGTTCTTC
TRBD2,TRBV5-1,TRBJ2-3,.,14,CASSLAPGGDTQYF,TGCGCCAGCAGCTTGGCGCCGGGGGGAGATACGCAGTATTTT
TRBD2,TRBV5-1,TRBJ2-1,.,17,CASSPRSGGSSYNEQFF,TGCGCCAGCAGCCCCCGGTCGGGCGGGAGCTCCTACAATGAGCAGTTCTTC
.,TRBV6-5,TRBJ2-6,.,15,CASSKQGSGANVLTF,TGTGCCAGCAGTAAACAGGGCTCTGGGGCCAACGTCCTGACTTTC
.,TRBV4-3,TRBJ2-5,few,14,CASSQDRVGETQYF,TGCGCCAGCAGCCAAGACAGGGTCGGGGAGACCCAGTACTTC
.,TRBV28,TRBJ2-7,.,15,CASSSQTREIAGQYF,TGTGCCAGCAGTTCCCAGACTAGGGAGATAGCCGGGCAGTACTTC
.,TRBV28,TRBJ1-1,.,14,CASSLPTVAREAFF,TGTGCCAGCAGTTTACCGACGGTGGCCAGGGAAGCTTTCTTT
TRBD1,TRBV7-9,TRBJ2-3,.,14,CASSYTGAGDTQYF,TGTGCCAGCAGCTATACAGGGGCGGGAGATACGCAGTATTTT
TRBD2,TRBV7-2,TRBJ2-7,few,14,CASSLGLAGDEQYF,TGTGCCAGCAGCTTAGGGCTAGCGGGAGACGAGCAGTACTTC
.,TRBV6-6,TRBJ2-1,.,13,CASRWDSLNEQFF,TGTGCCAGCAGATGGGACTCCTTGAATGAGCAGTTCTTC
.,TRBV19,TRBJ1-5,few,14,CASSIRGSNQPQHF,TGTGCCAGTAGTATACGAGGGAGCAATCAGCCCCAGCATTTT
.,TRBV9,TRBJ1-1,.,17,CASSVGVWRVDNTEAFF,TGTGCCAGCAGCGTCGGCGTCTGGAGAGTAGACAACACTGAAGCTTTCTTT
.,TRBV6-1,TRBJ2-2,.,12,CASLSPGGELFF,TGTGCCAGCCTTTCTCCGGGCGGGGAGCTGTTTTTT
TRBD2,TRBV9,TRBJ2-5,.,15,CASSVGTSGSETQYF,TGTGCCAGCAGCGTAGGGACTAGCGGGAGTGAGACCCAGTACTTC
TRBD1,TRBV9,TRBJ2-2,few,18,CASSSRIVGTVVTGELFF,TGTGCCAGCAGCTCAAGGATAGTCGGGACAGTTGTCACCGGGGAGCTGTTTTTT
TRBD2,TRBV28,TRBJ2-5,.,18,CASIKTGLAGSQGETQYF,TGTGCCAGCATTAAAACAGGTCTAGCGGGGTCACAAGGGGAGACCCAGTACTTC
.,TRBV2,TRBJ1-5,.,13,CASSRDNNQPQHF,TGTGCCAGCAGCCGGGACAACAATCAGCCCCAGCATTTT
TRBD1,TRBV30,TRBJ1-2,.,13,CASNRQGNYGYTF,TGTGCCTCTAATCGACAGGGAAACTATGGCTACACCTTC
.,TRBV7-8,TRBJ2-3,.,16,CASSLIGIPSTDTQYF,TGTGCCAGCAGCTTAATCGGGATTCCCAGCACAGATACGCAGTATTTT
.,TRBV7-3,TRBJ2-1,.,18,CASSLTHPLAPSYNEQFF,TGTGCCAGCAGCTTAACCCACCCCCTAGCGCCCTCCTACAATGAGCAGTTCTTC
.,TRBV6-6,TRBJ1-1,.,15,CASSYLGAPNTEAFF,TGTGCCAGCAGTTACTTAGGGGCCCCTAACACTGAAGCTTTCTTT
TRBD2,TRBV11-1,TRBJ2-7,.,15,CASSETSGSSYEQYF,TGTGCCAGCAGCGAGACTAGCGGGAGCTCCTACGAGCAGTACTTC
.,TRBV18,TRBJ1-4,few,15,CASSPRASTNEKLFF,TGTGCCAGCTCACCACGGGCGTCAACTAATGAAAAACTGTTTTTT
TRBD2,TRBV9,TRBJ2-5,.,17,CASSVEAGGPHQETQYF,TGTGCCAGCAGCGTAGAAGCGGGAGGGCCCCACCAAGAGACCCAGTACTTC
TRBD1,TRBV5-1,TRBJ2-5,.,14,CASSPQGQGETQYF,TGCGCCAGCAGCCCACAGGGACAGGGAGAGACCCAGTACTTC
.,TRBV28,TRBJ2-5,few,14,CASSPKRPRPAQYF,TGTGCCAGCAGTCCCAAGCGCCCTCGGCCGGCCCAGTACTTC
.,TRBV28,TRBJ2-1,.,11,CATLFRNEQFF,TGTGCCACCTTGTTCCGTAATGAGCAGTTCTTC
.,TRBV5-4,TRBJ2-3,.,14,CASNPGASIDTQYF,TGTGCCAGCAACCCAGGGGCGAGTATAGATACGCAGTATTTT
.,TRBV9,TRBJ1-2,few,12,CASSVSGVGYTF,TGTGCCAGCAGCGTATCGGGGGTTGGCTACACCTTC
TRBD2,TRBV19,TRBJ2-2,few,16,CASSFRGRANTGELFF,TGTGCCAGTAGTTTCCGCGGGAGGGCCAACACCGGGGAGCTGTTTTTT
TRBD2,TRBV7-6,TRBJ2-5,.,13,CASSLRGDETQYF,TGTGCCAGCTCCCTTCGGGGGGATGAGACCCAGTACTTC
TRBD2,TRBV6-5,TRBJ2-3,few,15,CASSYGSGKGDTQYF,TGTGCCAGCAGTTACGGGAGCGGGAAGGGAGATACGCAGTATTTT
.,TRBV4-2,TRBJ1-1,.,15,CASSQVGTSNTEAFF,TGTGCCAGCAGCCAAGTTGGGACTTCGAACACTGAAGCTTTCTTT